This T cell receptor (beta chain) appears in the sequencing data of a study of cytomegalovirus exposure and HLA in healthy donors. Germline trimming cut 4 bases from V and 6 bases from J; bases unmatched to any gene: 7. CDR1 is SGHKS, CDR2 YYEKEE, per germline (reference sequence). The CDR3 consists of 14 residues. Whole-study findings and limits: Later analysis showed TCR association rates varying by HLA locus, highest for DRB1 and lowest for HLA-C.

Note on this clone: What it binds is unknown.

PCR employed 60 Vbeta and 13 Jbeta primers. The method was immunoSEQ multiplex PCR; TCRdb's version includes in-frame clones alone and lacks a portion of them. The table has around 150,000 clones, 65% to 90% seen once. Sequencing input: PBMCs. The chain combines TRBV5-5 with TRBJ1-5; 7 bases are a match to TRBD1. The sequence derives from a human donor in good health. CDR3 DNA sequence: TGTGCCAGCAGCACGGGACAGTTTAGTCAGCCCCAGCATTTT. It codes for CASSTGQFSQPQHF. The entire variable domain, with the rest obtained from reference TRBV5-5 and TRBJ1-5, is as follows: DAGVTQSPTHLIKTRGQQVTLRCSPISGHKSVSWYQQVLGQGPQFIFQYYEKEERGRGNFPDRFSARQFPNYSSELNVNALLLGDSALYLCASSTGQFSQPQHFGDGTRLSIL.